The sequence of this T cell receptor beta chain was determined in a study (dated by TCRdb to 2021 to 2024). The research as a whole found: Further investigation, including longitudinal sampling and assessment of a control group, is stated by the authors to be required.

For TCR beta sequencing, genomic DNA was taken from unsorted PBMCs, and those PBMCs had been isolated from peripheral blood. Worth noting for this clone: No cognate antigen has been identified for it. Base qualities are not at hand, and no much larger clone is one base apart.

Survey-level sequencing on the immunoSEQ platform was used to profile the TCR beta chain repertoires. As for how the authors treated the data: Repertoire diversity was quantified as the inverse Simpson index, and CDR3 amino acid length spectratypes and V-J pairing frequencies were compared. Clonotypes specific to SARS-CoV-2, CMV, influenza A and EBV were annotated by matching TCR beta CDR3 sequences against VDJdb. TCRdb took this table from immuneACCESS and kept in-frame rearrangements with V and J called. Such tables lack part of the clones; where checked against another copy, unresolved V genes explain under half of the gap, and the rest is unexplained. The V and J calls and clone size are taken from that table; D and trimming were inferred from the DNA. The sample includes about 68,000 clones, with around 95% observed a single time. The leading ten clones occupy around 4.6% of the sample. The CDR3 covers 15 residues, taking in both the cysteine and the phenylalanine. The entry retains the CDR3 DNA only, 45 bases that are in frame from base 1. The germline V gene (reference sequence) yields DFQATT for CDR1 and SNEGSKA for CDR2. V is pruned by 3 bases and J by 4 bases, leaving 8 bases of the junction without a gene match.

The rearrangement combines TRBV20-1 with TRBJ2-1, with 8 middle bases fitting TRBD1. This receptor was identified in a man aged 35 to 55 with rheumatoid arthritis. Sequenced: PBMCs. Here the CDR3 is given as CSASIGQGRYNEQFF. The nucleotide sequence reads as follows: TGCAGTGCTAGTATAGGACAGGGACGATACAATGAGCAGTTCTTC.